This note documents a single TCR beta chain sequence. The antigen it recognizes is unknown. Qualities for individual bases were not recorded, and no much larger clone is one base off. This entry belongs to a study of CXCR4 blockade with PD-1 therapy in pancreatic cancer (dated by TCRdb to between 2019 and 2020). Notes on the research overall: The study analyzed resected pancreatic ductal adenocarcinoma using both multiplex immunohistochemistry and TCRbeta immunosequencing, alongside ex vivo slice culture that tested PD-1 and CXCR4 blockade. Two geographically distinct regions were TCR-sequenced from each of a handful of tumors to assess intratumoral heterogeneity. Findings and caveats that apply to the study as a whole: Because only TCRbeta chains were sequenced, true antigen-specificity overlap among the convergent dominant clones remained unconfirmed, awaiting paired alpha-beta single-cell sequencing. Although tumors showed clonal expansion, with a mean productive clonality of approximately 0.15 compared with 0.05 in healthy blood, clonality was not correlated with survival. A strong correlation was found between amino acid clone frequency and the number of distinct nucleotide rearrangements encoding each amino acid clone, suggesting convergent selection by common tumor antigens.

The patients who supplied the archived tumor blocks had received no neoadjuvant therapy before resection. In the preserved-tissue arm of the study, approximately 30 surgical resection samples from approximately 25 previously untreated pancreatic ductal adenocarcinoma patients were used. For the resection arm, ten 5-micron curls of FFPE tumor adjacent to the multiplex immunohistochemistry slide were used for DNA extraction. The germline V gene yields SGHRS for CDR1 and YFSETQ for CDR2. V is trimmed back by 4 bases and J by 4 bases, and the junction contains 8 bases that no gene match accounts for. Including cysteine and phenylalanine, the CDR3 has 16 amino acids. The retained sequence is limited to the CDR3, 48 bases, with the frame set at the first base. Extracted DNA was used for immunosequencing of TCRbeta CDR3 regions with the immunoSEQ Assay at Adaptive Biotechnologies. The study's own analysis went as follows. To measure the absolute abundance of each unique TCRbeta CDR3, the sequences were collapsed and filtered. Clonality was calculated as 1 minus Pielou's evenness, with only productive in-frame rearrangements included in the computation. Regional overlap was evaluated by tracking the top 100 nucleotide rearrangements across paired samples, and paired versus unrelated samples were compared using the Morisita index. The immunoSEQ Rearrangement Details tool was used to assess convergence of nucleotide rearrangements onto identical amino acid sequences. Here the immuneACCESS table is served through TCRdb, limited to in-frame sequences with V and J called. Missing clones are a known gap in these copies; in checked studies unresolved V genes cover under half, and the rest lacks a known reason. That table furnishes V, J and clone size, whereas the DNA furnished D and trimming. The sample records thousands of clones, around three fifths of which are singletons. The ten most abundant clones make up 13% to 15% of the sample.

Sequenced sample: tumor tissue. The clonotype originates from a human donor with pancreatic ductal adenocarcinoma. The V and J genes are TRBV5-1 and TRBJ2-2; TRBD1 matches 9 bases in the middle. The DNA sequence reads TGCGCCAGCAGCCTGACGGACAGGGGCGGCACCGGGGAGCTGTTTTTT. The resulting protein is CASSLTDRGGTGELFF.